What follows are 28 T cell receptor beta chains derived from one specimen sequenced in a study of CD8 T cells in ankylosing spondylitis. Via MiXCR, TCRdb re-called the 5' RACE reads, giving one row per CDR3 protein. The data hold hundreds of thousands of distinct CDR3 sequences, with 20% to 25% observed a single time. The sequenced sample consisted of blood, either unsorted or a sorted T cell fraction (not recorded which). The receptors derive from a female donor with ankylosing spondylitis or in good health (not recorded which).

The rearrangement joins TRBV11-1 to TRBJ2-1; 11 bases align to TRBD2. The length of the CDR3 is 16 residues. Germline V CDR1 and CDR2: SGHAT, FQDESV (reference sequence). Trimming cost V 4 bases and J 6 bases; bases outside gene matches: 8. The chain's CDR3 is CASSYLASGRFNEQFF. As DNA, the CDR3 is TGTGCCAGCAGCTACTTAGCTAGCGGGAGGTTCAATGAGCAGTTCTTC.

This clonotype was detected a few times. The chain is built from TRBV25-1 and TRBJ2-7, with D possibly being TRBD1 (5 bases). This CDR3 is built from 14 residues. Germline V gene lookup returns CDR1 MGHDK and CDR2 SYGVNS. V dropped 6 bases and J dropped 2 bases, with 14 bases sitting between them. CDR3 nucleotides: TGTGCCAGCAGCCCAGGGAACACCCCCTACGAGCAGTACTTC. It encodes CASSPGNTPYEQYF.

The chain uses TRBV11-3 and TRBJ2-1; TRBD2 matches at 12 bases. J was trimmed by 6 bases and V by 5 bases; bases with no gene match: 11. The CDR3 is 17 residues long. The V gene's germline CDR1 is SGHNT and CDR2 YENEEA. The CDR3 region is CASSLRTSGTLGNEQFF. For the CDR3, the DNA is TGTGCCAGCAGCCTCCGGACTAGCGGGACCTTAGGCAATGAGCAGTTCTTC. The full variable domain, its missing parts supplied by reference TRBV11-3 and TRBJ2-1, is EAGVVQSPRYKIIEKKQPVAFWCNPISGHNTLYWYLQNLGQGPELLIRYENEEAVDDSQLPKDRFSAERLKGVDSTLKIQPAELGDSAVYLCASSLRTSGTLGNEQFFGPGTRLTVL.

This sequence joins TRBV6-5 and TRBJ1-2, with 7 bases identical to TRBD1. The CDR3 length is 17 residues. Germline V CDR1 and CDR2: MNHEY, SVGAGI. V shed 2 bases, J shed 1 base, and the junction held 10 bases outside the gene matches. The CDR3 sequence is CASSYRGTGANNYGYTF. The CDR3 DNA reads as TGTGCCAGCAGTTACCGCGGAACAGGGGCGAATAACTATGGCTACACCTTC.

This clonotype was observed a few times. The rearrangement joins TRBV12-3 or TRBV12-4 to TRBJ1-6, with D possibly matching TRBD1 (5 bases). The germline V and J ends were trimmed by 7 bases and 8 bases, with 15 bases remaining between them. This CDR3 is 14 amino acids long. The CDR3 spells CASTERGTHSPLHF. The CDR3 nucleotides read TGTGCCAGCACTGAGCGGGGGACCCATTCACCCCTCCACTTT.

In this sample, this clonotype turned up many times. The chain has TRBV12-3 or TRBV12-4 and TRBJ2-7; D remains ambiguous. V lost 5 bases and J lost 0, with 5 bases in between. This CDR3 has 12 residues. In DNA, the CDR3 is TGTGCCAGCAGTCCTGACTCCTACGAGCAGTACTTC. Translation: CASSPDSYEQYF.

The rearrangement uses TRBV20-1 and TRBJ1-1; 8 bases agree with TRBD1. Germline V gene sequence: CDR1 DFQATT, CDR2 SNEGSKA (reference sequence). There are 11 residues in the CDR3. Trimming cost V 3 bases and J 11 bases; bases outside gene matches: 5. The CDR3 coding sequence is TGCAGTGCTAGCGGTGACAGGGGTGCTTTCTTT. It yields the protein CSASGDRGAFF.

This clonotype was recorded a few times. The rearrangement links TRBV5-1 to TRBJ1-2; a weak D match, TRBD1 (5 bases). The germline V gene encodes CDR1 SGHRS and CDR2 YFSETQ. This CDR3 spans 11 amino acids. The V and J ends lost 0 bases and 13 bases respectively, with 10 bases between them. The CDR3, as DNA: TGCGCCAGCAGCTTGGCCGGGACTTTCACCTTC. This translates into CASSLAGTFTF.

The chain joins TRBV5-5 to TRBJ1-1, with 9 bases that match TRBD1. V lost 3 bases and J lost 1; bases outside the gene matches: 7. The CDR3 is 16 amino acids. Germline CDR1 and CDR2: SGHKS and YYEKEE (reference sequence). CDR3 region: CASSYRRGQGNTEAFF. The CDR3 coding sequence is TGTGCCAGCAGCTACCGCCGGGGACAGGGGAACACTGAAGCTTTCTTT.

The chain joins TRBV6-5 to TRBJ2-1, with 12 bases fitting TRBD2. Germline trimming cut 4 bases from V and 4 bases from J; bases unmatched to any gene: 5. Germline V gives CDR1 MNHEY, CDR2 SVGAGI. The CDR3 has 16 residues. CDR3 protein: CASSSQTSGSYNEQFF. In DNA, the CDR3 is TGTGCCAGCAGTTCCCAGACTAGCGGGAGTTACAATGAGCAGTTCTTC.

The chain joins TRBV18 to TRBJ2-7; TRBD1 aligns across 10 bases. Trimming took 3 bases from V and 4 from J; bases not matched to a gene: 3. Germline V gene data show CDR1 as KGHSH and CDR2 as LQKENI. This CDR3 comprises 14 residues. The DNA for the CDR3 is TGTGCCAGCTCACCTAGGGGACAGGGGTACGAGCAGTACTTC. It specifies CASSPRGQGYEQYF.

The chain couples TRBV29-1 to TRBJ1-5; D gene uncertain. This CDR3 has 12 residues. With 7 bases removed from V and 1 base from J, the gap between germline ends came to 8 bases. In germline, CDR1 is SQVTM, CDR2 ANQGSEA. The CDR3 DNA reads as TGCAGCGGCGGGGAGAGCAATCAGCCCCAGCATTTT. Translated: CSGGESNQPQHF.

This chain uses TRBV5-4 with TRBJ2-2, with 7 bases fitting TRBD1. The CDR3 is made up of 16 amino acids. Germline loops: CDR1 SGHNT, CDR2 YYREEE (reference sequence). The ends lost 4 bases at V and 3 bases at J; junction bases unmatched: 9. CDR3 protein: CASSLRGKADTGELFF. The CDR3 nucleotides are TGTGCCAGCAGCCTCAGGGGGAAGGCGGACACCGGGGAGCTGTTTTTT.

The J gene is TRBJ2-1, the V gene TRBV20-1; D perhaps matches TRBD2 (5 bases). The germline V gene encodes CDR1 DFQATT and CDR2 SNEGSKA (reference sequence). With 6 bases removed from V and 4 bases from J, the gap between germline ends came to 16 bases. The CDR3 length is 14 residues. CDR3: CSATGGSGYNEQFF. The CDR3 bases are TGCAGTGCCACGGGCGGTTCGGGGTACAATGAGCAGTTCTTC.

The chain is built from TRBV11-1 and TRBJ2-6; a possible D gene is TRBD2 (6 bases). V was trimmed by 1 base and J by 0 bases, leaving 19 bases between them. Germline-derived CDR1 and CDR2 are SGHAT and FQDESV (reference sequence). The CDR3 length is 20 residues. This chain's CDR3 is CASSLVGLGGYSSGANVLTF. In DNA form, the CDR3 reads TGTGCCAGCAGCTTAGTGGGACTTGGCGGCTATAGCTCTGGGGCCAACGTCCTGACTTTC.

In this sample, this clonotype turned up a few times. The CDR3 DNA is TGCAGTGCGGCCGGCGCGGGACGGAACGAGCAGTACTTC. As protein: CSAAGAGRNEQYF. V is TRBV20-1 and J is TRBJ2-7; maybe TRBD2 (6 bases). There are 13 residues in the CDR3. Germline CDR1 DFQATT, CDR2 SNEGSKA (reference sequence). Trimming shortened V by 6 bases and J by 5 bases, and 17 bases separated the two germline ends.

This clonotype was observed a handful of times. This sequence joins TRBV12-3 or TRBV12-4 and TRBJ2-6; 8 positions match TRBD1. The CDR3 runs to 19 residues. V shed 6 bases and J 1 base; nucleotides not matched to a gene: 14. In nucleotides, the CDR3 is TGTGCCAGCAGAGCTGCTCGCAGACAGGGGTTATCTGGGGCCAACGTCCTGACTTTC. Amino acids: CASRAARRQGLSGANVLTF.

CDR3 protein: CSALRPRGQTGGYTF. For the CDR3, the DNA is TGCAGTGCTCTCAGGCCCAGGGGGCAAACGGGAGGCTACACCTTC. The V call is TRBV20-1, the J call TRBJ1-2, with TRBD1 matching 8 bases. The V and J ends lost 5 bases and 8 bases, in that order; junction bases with no gene match: 16. This CDR3 has 15 residues. Germline values: CDR1 DFQATT, CDR2 SNEGSKA (reference sequence).

The chain employs TRBV18 and TRBJ2-6; the D is unclear. Trimming pared 4 bases from V and 0 bases from J, leaving 7 bases between. CDR1 KGHSH and CDR2 LQKENI come from the germline V gene. The length of the CDR3 is 15 residues. CDR3 in amino acids: CASSHLDSGANVLTF. CDR3 coding DNA: TGTGCCAGCTCACACTTGGACTCTGGGGCCAACGTCCTGACTTTC.

This clonotype was observed many times. V gene TRBV19 combines with J gene TRBJ2-4, with 8 positions matching TRBD1. CDR3 size: 15 residues. Germline CDR1 is LNHDA and CDR2 is SQIVND (reference sequence). The V and J ends lost 5 bases and 2 bases, in that order; junction bases with no gene match: 5. CDR3 nucleotides: TGTGCCAGTAGTCCAGGGGGCTTGACCAAAAACATTCAGTACTTC. It codes for CASSPGGLTKNIQYF.

The chain employs TRBV2 and TRBJ2-3; a possible D gene is TRBD2 (5 bases). CDR3 length equals 14 residues. V gave up 10 bases and J gave up 0 bases, with 14 bases separating them. Germline assignment: CDR1 SNHLY and CDR2 FYNNEI. The CDR3 region is CATSQRISTDTQYF. The DNA of the CDR3 is TGTGCCACCTCCCAGCGGATTAGCACAGATACGCAGTATTTT. The variable domain in full, completed from reference TRBV2 and TRBJ2-3, reads EPEVTQTPSHQVTQMGQEVILRCVPISNHLYFYWYRQILGQKVEFLVSFYNNEISEKSEIFDDQFSVERPDGSNFTLKIRSTKLEDSAMYFCATSQRISTDTQYFGPGTRLTVL.

V and J are TRBV15 and TRBJ1-1, with D tentatively TRBD1 (6 bases). Trimming left V 3 bases short and J 0 bases short, with 17 bases between. There are 17 residues in the CDR3. The germline CDR1 and CDR2 sequences are LNHNV and YYDKDF (reference sequence). The CDR3 DNA reads TGTGCCACCAGCAGGGACAGACAGCTTTCAATGAACACTGAAGCTTTCTTT. Translated, it gives CATSRDRQLSMNTEAFF.

This clonotype has a handful of counts. The chain recombines TRBV2 with TRBJ2-1; 15 bases line up with TRBD2. The CDR3 runs to 15 residues. The germline V gene encodes CDR1 SNHLY and CDR2 FYNNEI. V trimming: 4 bases; J trimming: 10 bases; junction bases outside the gene matches: 5. In DNA, the CDR3 is TGTGCCAGCAGTGTTGGACTAGCGGGAGGGCGGGAGCAGTTCTTC. It yields the protein CASSVGLAGGREQFF. The entire variable domain, with the rest obtained from reference TRBV2 and TRBJ2-1, is as follows: EPEVTQTPSHQVTQMGQEVILRCVPISNHLYFYWYRQILGQKVEFLVSFYNNEISEKSEIFDDQFSVERPDGSNFTLKIRSTKLEDSAMYFCASSVGLAGGREQFFGPGTRLTVL.

This sequence joins TRBV5-5 and TRBJ2-7, with 7 bases that match TRBD1. CDR1 and CDR2 from the germline V gene are SGHKS and YYEKEE (reference sequence). The J segment lost 5 bases and the V segment lost 4 bases, leaving 9 bases of the junction unmatched. The CDR3 consists of 14 residues. This chain's CDR3 is CASSHRPDRNEQYF. CDR3 coding DNA: TGTGCCAGCAGCCATCGGCCGGACAGGAACGAGCAGTACTTC.

This sequence joins TRBV18 and TRBJ2-7; weak D call: TRBD1 (5 bases). The CDR3 is made up of 14 amino acids. Germline V gene data show CDR1 as KGHSH and CDR2 as LQKENI. V lost 4 bases and J lost 2, with 12 bases in between. This CDR3 is CASSQGAPPYEQYF. In DNA, the CDR3 is TGTGCCAGCTCACAAGGGGCTCCCCCCTACGAGCAGTACTTC. Full variable domain (rest looked up from reference TRBV18 and TRBJ2-7): NAGVMQNPRHLVRRRGQEARLRCSPMKGHSHVYWYRQLPEEGLKFMVYLQKENIIDESGMPKERFSAEFPKEGPSILRIQQVVRGDSAAYFCASSQGAPPYEQYFGPGTRLTVT.

In this sample, this clonotype turned up a few times. This CDR3 is CSGMTGGNTGELFF. The CDR3 region has the DNA TGCAGCGGAATGACAGGGGGCAACACCGGGGAGCTGTTTTTT. The rearrangement links TRBV29-1 to TRBJ2-2; 10 bases fit TRBD1. This CDR3 is built from 14 residues. The trim removed 7 bases at V and 2 bases at J, leaving 4 bases unmatched. Germline V CDR1 and CDR2: SQVTM, ANQGSEA.

This clonotype was detected a few times. The chain combines TRBV29-1 with TRBJ2-6; D is unresolved. Trimming stripped 3 bases from V and 0 bases from J, with 9 bases between. This CDR3 region has 15 residues. The germline CDR1 and CDR2 sequences are SQVTM and ANQGSEA. CDR3: CSVDVGSSGANVLTF. The CDR3 DNA is TGCAGCGTTGATGTAGGCAGCTCTGGGGCCAACGTCCTGACTTTC.

J is TRBJ2-7 and V is TRBV7-2; the D is unclear. Germline assignment: CDR1 SGHTA and CDR2 FQGNSA. Trimming stripped 2 bases from V and 2 bases from J, with 10 bases between. The CDR3 totals 14 residues. The CDR3 nucleotides are TGTGCCAGCAGCTTATTTGGTCGGCCCTACGAGCAGTACTTC. Translation: CASSLFGRPYEQYF. The full variable domain, completed using reference TRBV7-2 and TRBJ2-7, is GAGVSQSPSNKVTEKGKDVELRCDPISGHTALYWYRQSLGQGLEFLIYFQGNSAPDKSGLPSDRFSAERTGGSVSTLTIQRTQQEDSAVYLCASSLFGRPYEQYFGPGTRLTVT.